Sequencing of this T cell receptor (beta chain) was carried out in a study of OX40 agonist ivuxolimab in advanced cancers. Regarding the study as a whole: Expanded clones were, on average, more numerous among CD8+ T cells than CD4+.

To note about this clone: Its target is unknown. The junction does not match germline at one end; this may be a read error.

CDR3 length equals 17 residues. Looked up from germline, CDR1 is LNHNV and CDR2 is YYDKDF (reference sequence). Method: immunoSEQ multiplex PCR; TCRdb's copy keeps in-frame clones and lacks some. Of approximately 70,000 clones listed, around 83% are singletons. The sequence was collected from an adult with an advanced solid tumor such as melanoma, head and neck, liver or kidney cancer. This material consisted of CD4+ or CD8+ T cells sorted from blood, taken in a trial of the OX40 agonist ivuxolimab. The chain links TRBV15 to TRBJ2-7, with a weak D call TRBD1 (6 bases). The CDR3 here is CATSRDLRGLSSYEQYF. CDR3 nucleotides: TGTGCCACCAGCCGAGACCTCAGGGGCCTTAGCTCCTACGAGCAGTACTTC.